Listed below are T cell receptor beta chains from one sample, sequenced in a study of blood T cell repertoires in COVID-19. TCRdb keeps only in-frame clones here, not all; method: immunoSEQ multiplex PCR. This repertoire shows 500,000 to 600,000 clones, about 89% found once; its top ten account for 7.8%. Sequenced sample: peripheral blood. All receptors come from a woman in her forties or fifties with COVID-19, enrolled during active disease. Both conserved end residues are part of each CDR3. D genes are given only for firm matches. Clone sizes are given selectively: once, few, many, or a class where the clone is expanded.

j_call: TRBJ2-1
d_call: .
v_call: TRBV11-3
clone_size: .
cdr3_nt: TGTGCCAGCAGCCCAGGGGCTAGAGCTTACAATGAGCAGTTCTTC
cdr3_aa: CASSPGARAYNEQFF

j_call: TRBJ1-4
d_call: TRBD1
v_call: TRBV19
clone_size: once
cdr3_nt: TGTGCCAGTAGTATAGAAGGGACAGGGGATGAAAAACTGTTTTTT
cdr3_aa: CASSIEGTGDEKLFF

j_call: TRBJ2-7
d_call: .
v_call: TRBV4-1
clone_size: .
cdr3_nt: TGCGCCAGCAGCTTTATGACGGGTAGCTCCTACGAGCAGTACTTC
cdr3_aa: CASSFMTGSSYEQYF

j_call: TRBJ1-5
d_call: .
v_call: TRBV9
clone_size: few
cdr3_nt: TGTGCCAGCAGCGTAACGGACACCCGCAATCAGCCCCAGCATTTT
cdr3_aa: CASSVTDTRNQPQHF

j_call: TRBJ2-6
d_call: .
v_call: TRBV21-1
clone_size: .
cdr3_nt: TGTGCCAGCAGCAAAGGGTGCAGATACTCTGGGGCCAACGTCCTGACTTTC
cdr3_aa: CASSKGCRYSGANVLTF

j_call: TRBJ1-2
d_call: .
v_call: TRBV7-7
clone_size: .
cdr3_nt: TGTGCCACCCGAAAGGAAGGAGACTATGGCTACACCTTC
cdr3_aa: CATRKEGDYGYTF

j_call: TRBJ1-1
d_call: .
v_call: TRBV11-2
clone_size: .
cdr3_nt: TGTGCCAGCAGCTATCCTCACAGGGCCGTGAACACTGAAGCTTTCTTT
cdr3_aa: CASSYPHRAVNTEAFF

j_call: TRBJ1-5
d_call: TRBD1
v_call: TRBV30
clone_size: .
cdr3_nt: TGTGCCTGGAGTTCGACAGGGAACAATCAGCCCCAGCATTTT
cdr3_aa: CAWSSTGNNQPQHF

j_call: TRBJ1-6
d_call: .
v_call: TRBV5-6
clone_size: .
cdr3_nt: TGTGCCAGCAGCGTAACAGGGTGGGGATCCTATAATTCACCCCTCCACTTT
cdr3_aa: CASSVTGWGSYNSPLHF

j_call: TRBJ2-7
d_call: TRBD1
v_call: TRBV9
clone_size: once
cdr3_nt: TGTGCCAGCAGCCCGGGACAGGGGCCCTACGAGCAGTACTTC
cdr3_aa: CASSPGQGPYEQYF

j_call: TRBJ1-2
d_call: .
v_call: TRBV2
clone_size: .
cdr3_nt: TGTGCCAGCAGGGACGACAGCTTAATGCTCTATGGCTACACCTTC
cdr3_aa: CASRDDSLMLYGYTF

j_call: TRBJ1-6
d_call: TRBD1
v_call: TRBV27
clone_size: .
cdr3_nt: TGTGCCAGCAGTCGCCAGGGGGGAGTTAGTTCACCCCTCCACTTT
cdr3_aa: CASSRQGGVSSPLHF

j_call: TRBJ1-5
d_call: .
v_call: TRBV19
clone_size: .
cdr3_nt: TGTGCCAGTAGCCCTAATGGGGGCCTGAGCAATCAGCCCCAGCATTTT
cdr3_aa: CASSPNGGLSNQPQHF

j_call: TRBJ2-7
d_call: TRBD2
v_call: TRBV2
clone_size: .
cdr3_nt: TGTGCCAGCAAGACTAGCGGGGGGGACTACGAGCAGTACTTC
cdr3_aa: CASKTSGGDYEQYF

j_call: TRBJ1-2
d_call: .
v_call: TRBV21-1
clone_size: .
cdr3_nt: TGTGCCAGCAGCAAAGAGCGGGAGAACGAGGGCTACACCTTC
cdr3_aa: CASSKERENEGYTF

j_call: TRBJ2-7
d_call: .
v_call: TRBV7-8
clone_size: .
cdr3_nt: TGTGCCAGCAGCTTACAATACGAGCAGTACTTC
cdr3_aa: CASSLQYEQYF

j_call: TRBJ1-5
d_call: .
v_call: TRBV19
clone_size: once
cdr3_nt: TGTGCCAGTAGTACGACAGGAAATCAGCCCCAGCATTTT
cdr3_aa: CASSTTGNQPQHF

j_call: TRBJ2-3
d_call: .
v_call: TRBV5-1
clone_size: .
cdr3_nt: TGCGCCAGCAGCTTGGGCAGTAGCACAGATACGCAGTATTTT
cdr3_aa: CASSLGSSTDTQYF

j_call: TRBJ1-4
d_call: .
v_call: TRBV5-1
clone_size: .
cdr3_nt: TGCGCCAGCAGCTTGGAGGACAGAGGATTTGAAAAACTGTTTTTT
cdr3_aa: CASSLEDRGFEKLFF

j_call: TRBJ2-1
d_call: TRBD2
v_call: TRBV4-2
clone_size: .
cdr3_nt: TGTGCCAGCAGCCCGGGACTAGCGGGGGCTCGGAGTGAGCAGTTCTTC
cdr3_aa: CASSPGLAGARSEQFF

j_call: TRBJ2-3
d_call: .
v_call: TRBV3-1/TRBV3-2
clone_size: .
cdr3_nt: TGTGCCAGCAGCCAAGATCAGGGCACAGATACGCAGTATTTT
cdr3_aa: CASSQDQGTDTQYF

j_call: TRBJ2-7
d_call: TRBD1
v_call: TRBV6-2/TRBV6-3
clone_size: once
cdr3_nt: TGTGCCAGCAGCGACTATAGGGGGCCTGTTGACGAGCAGTACTTC
cdr3_aa: CASSDYRGPVDEQYF

j_call: TRBJ1-1
d_call: .
v_call: TRBV5-1
clone_size: .
cdr3_nt: TGCGCCAGCAGCTTGGATCGTCAGGGGCGTACTGAAGCTTTCTTT
cdr3_aa: CASSLDRQGRTEAFF

j_call: TRBJ2-7
d_call: .
v_call: TRBV28
clone_size: .
cdr3_nt: TGTGCCAGCGGACAGTTTTCTTACGAGCAGTACTTC
cdr3_aa: CASGQFSYEQYF